This TCR beta chain is from a study of Ad26.COV2.S vaccination and SARS-CoV-2 variants. The data were produced by immunoSEQ multiplex PCR, yet TCRdb's version contains in-frame clones alone and is incomplete. The sample yields approximately 300,000 clones, 86% seen once. Trimming at V came to 1 base and at J to 4 bases, leaving 9 bases not matched to a gene. The length of the CDR3 is 17 residues. CDR1 is MGHRA, CDR2 YSYEKL, per germline. Treatment denoted: 15 to 20 received Ad26.COV2.S at low or high dose, single or two shots; several received placebo; per-sample allocation not given. Repertoires come from day 63 after the first vaccine or placebo injection.

The sequence was collected from a person aged 18-65 years who received the Ad26.COV2.S COVID-19 vaccine or a placebo. Material: peripheral blood, obtained in a trial of Ad26.COV2.S vaccine versus placebo. V usage is TRBV4-1 and J usage is TRBJ1-4; TRBD1 aligns across 7 bases. CDR3 protein: CASSQGEGAFGNEKLFF. The CDR3 region has the DNA TGCGCCAGCAGCCAAGGAGAGGGGGCTTTTGGTAATGAAAAACTGTTTTTT.